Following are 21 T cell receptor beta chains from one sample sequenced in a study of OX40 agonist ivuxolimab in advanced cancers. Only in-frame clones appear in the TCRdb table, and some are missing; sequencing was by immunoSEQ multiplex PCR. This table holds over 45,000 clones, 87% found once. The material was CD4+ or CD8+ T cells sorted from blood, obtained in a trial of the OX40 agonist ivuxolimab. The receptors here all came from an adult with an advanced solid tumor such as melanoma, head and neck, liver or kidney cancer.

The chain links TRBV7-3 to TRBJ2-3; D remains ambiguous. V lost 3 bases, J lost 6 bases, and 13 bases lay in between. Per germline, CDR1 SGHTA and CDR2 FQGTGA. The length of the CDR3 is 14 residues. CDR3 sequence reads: CASSFTAQPDTQYF. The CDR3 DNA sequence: TGTGCCAGCAGCTTCACCGCCCAACCGGATACGCAGTATTTT.

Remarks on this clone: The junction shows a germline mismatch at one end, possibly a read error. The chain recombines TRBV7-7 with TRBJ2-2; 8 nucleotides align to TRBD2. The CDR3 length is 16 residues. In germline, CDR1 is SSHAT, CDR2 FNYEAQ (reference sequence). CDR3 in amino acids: CASSPRLAWNTGELFF. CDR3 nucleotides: TGTGCTAGCAGCCCCCGACTAGCGTGGAACACCGGGGAGCTGTTTTTT.

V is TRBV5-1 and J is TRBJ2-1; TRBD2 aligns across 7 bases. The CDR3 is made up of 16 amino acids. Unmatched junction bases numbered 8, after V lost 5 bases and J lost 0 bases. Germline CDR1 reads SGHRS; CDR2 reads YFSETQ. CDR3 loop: CASRTATSASYNEQFF. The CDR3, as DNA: TGCGCCAGCAGGACGGCTACTAGCGCCTCCTACAATGAGCAGTTCTTC.

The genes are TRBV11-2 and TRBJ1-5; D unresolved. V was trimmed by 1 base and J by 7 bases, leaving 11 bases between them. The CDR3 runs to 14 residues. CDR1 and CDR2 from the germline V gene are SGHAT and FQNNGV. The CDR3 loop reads CASSLGLGGQPQHF. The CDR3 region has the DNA TGTGCCAGCAGCTTAGGTTTGGGTGGCCAGCCCCAGCATTTT.

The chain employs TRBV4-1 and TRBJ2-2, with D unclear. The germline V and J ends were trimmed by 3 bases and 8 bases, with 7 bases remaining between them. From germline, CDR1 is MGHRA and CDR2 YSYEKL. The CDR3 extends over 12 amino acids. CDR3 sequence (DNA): TGCGCCAGCAGCCAGAAGACAGGGGAGCTGTTTTTT. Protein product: CASSQKTGELFF.

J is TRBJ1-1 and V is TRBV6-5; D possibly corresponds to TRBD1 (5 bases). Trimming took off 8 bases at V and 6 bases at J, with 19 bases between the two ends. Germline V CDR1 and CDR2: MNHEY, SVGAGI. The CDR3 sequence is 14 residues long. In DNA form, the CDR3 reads TGTGCCAGCCAAAGGGCGGGGCTAGTGCCTGAAGCTTTCTTT. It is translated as CASQRAGLVPEAFF.

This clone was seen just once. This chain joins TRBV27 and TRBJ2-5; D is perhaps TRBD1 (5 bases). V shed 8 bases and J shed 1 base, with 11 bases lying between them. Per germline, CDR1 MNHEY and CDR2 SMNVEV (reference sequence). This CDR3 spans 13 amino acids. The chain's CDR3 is CASQRGFQETQYF. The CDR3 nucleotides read TGTGCCAGCCAAAGGGGATTCCAAGAGACCCAGTACTTC.

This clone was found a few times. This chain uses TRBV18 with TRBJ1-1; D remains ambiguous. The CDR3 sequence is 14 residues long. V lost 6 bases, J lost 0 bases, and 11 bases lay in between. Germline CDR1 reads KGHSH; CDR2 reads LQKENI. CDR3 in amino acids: CASSQSIMNTEAFF. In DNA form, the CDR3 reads TGTGCCAGCTCTCAGAGCATAATGAACACTGAAGCTTTCTTT.

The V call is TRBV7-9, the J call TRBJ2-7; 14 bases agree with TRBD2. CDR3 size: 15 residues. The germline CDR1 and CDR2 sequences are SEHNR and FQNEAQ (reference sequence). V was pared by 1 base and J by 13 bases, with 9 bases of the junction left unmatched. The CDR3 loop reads CASSLGTAGLAGVYF. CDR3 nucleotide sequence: TGTGCCAGCAGCTTAGGAACAGCGGGACTAGCGGGAGTATACTTC.

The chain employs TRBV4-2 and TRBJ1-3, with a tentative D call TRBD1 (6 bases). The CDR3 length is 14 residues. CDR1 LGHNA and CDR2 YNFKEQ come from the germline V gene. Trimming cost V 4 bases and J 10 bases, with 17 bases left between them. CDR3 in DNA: TGTGCCAGCAGCCCTCAATATCAGGGGTGGACCATATATTTT. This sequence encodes CASSPQYQGWTIYF.

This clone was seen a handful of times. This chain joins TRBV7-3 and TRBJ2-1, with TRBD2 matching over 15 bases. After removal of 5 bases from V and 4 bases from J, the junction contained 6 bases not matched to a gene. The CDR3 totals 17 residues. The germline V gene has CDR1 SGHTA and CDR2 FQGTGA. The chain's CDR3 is CASSPAGTSGRYNEQFF. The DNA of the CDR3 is TGTGCCAGCAGCCCCGCCGGGACTAGCGGGAGGTACAATGAGCAGTTCTTC.

The chain's CDR3 is CASSSLTQGQGAYEQYF. As DNA, the CDR3 is TGTGCCAGCAGCTCTCTAACACAGGGGCAAGGGGCCTACGAGCAGTACTTC. The chain combines TRBV11-2 with TRBJ2-7; 7 bases are shared with TRBD1. V gave up 4 bases and J gave up 2 bases; unmatched junction bases: 14. Germline V CDR1 and CDR2: SGHAT, FQNNGV. This CDR3 spans 17 amino acids. The full variable domain, in which reference TRBV11-2 and TRBJ2-7 provide the parts outside the CDR3, is EAGVAQSPRYKIIEKRQSVAFWCNPISGHATLYWYQQILGQGPKLLIQFQNNGVVDDSQLPKDRFSAERLKGVDSTLKIQPAKLEDSAVYLCASSSLTQGQGAYEQYFGPGTRLTVT.

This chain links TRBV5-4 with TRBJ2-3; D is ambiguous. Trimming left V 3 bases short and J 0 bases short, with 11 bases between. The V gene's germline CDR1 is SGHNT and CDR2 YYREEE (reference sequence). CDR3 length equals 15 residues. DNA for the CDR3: TGTGCCAGCAGCTGGGGTGGTGTCAGCACAGATACGCAGTATTTT. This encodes CASSWGGVSTDTQYF.

CDR3 amino acids: CASSLRTGRVGRRQPQHF. CDR3 nucleotide sequence: TGTGCCAGCAGTTTACGAACGGGCCGGGTGGGGCGAAGGCAGCCCCAGCATTTT. The chain is built from TRBV28 and TRBJ1-5; weak D call: TRBD1 (5 bases). Germline lookup yields CDR1 MDHEN and CDR2 SYDVKM. The V end lost 2 bases, the J end lost 7 bases, and 24 bases lay between the germline ends. The CDR3 consists of 18 residues. Combining the CDR3 with reference TRBV28 and TRBJ1-5 gives the whole variable domain DVKVTQSSRYLVKRTGEKVFLECVQDMDHENMFWYRQDPGLGLRLIYFSYDVKMKEKGDIPEGYSVSREKKERFSLILESASTNQTSMYLCASSLRTGRVGRRQPQHFGDGTRLSIL.

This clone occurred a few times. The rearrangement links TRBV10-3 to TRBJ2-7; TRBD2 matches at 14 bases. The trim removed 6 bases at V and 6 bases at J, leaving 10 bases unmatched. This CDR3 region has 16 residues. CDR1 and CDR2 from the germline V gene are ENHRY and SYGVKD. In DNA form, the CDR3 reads TGTGCCATCAGAACGGGACTAGCGGGAGACCTCGGCGAGCAGTACTTC. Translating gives CAIRTGLAGDLGEQYF.

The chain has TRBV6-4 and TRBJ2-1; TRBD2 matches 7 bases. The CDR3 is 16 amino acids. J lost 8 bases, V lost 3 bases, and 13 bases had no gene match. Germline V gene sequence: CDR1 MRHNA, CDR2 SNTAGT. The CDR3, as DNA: TGTGCCAGCAGTGAGACCCCGGACGGAGGGAGGGATGAGCAGTTCTTC. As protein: CASSETPDGGRDEQFF.

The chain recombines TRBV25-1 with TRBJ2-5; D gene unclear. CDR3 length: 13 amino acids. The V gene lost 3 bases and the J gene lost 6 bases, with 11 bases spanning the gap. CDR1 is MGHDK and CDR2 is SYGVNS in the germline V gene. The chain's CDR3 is CASSDLPGQTQYF. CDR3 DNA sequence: TGTGCCAGCAGTGACCTACCCGGACAGACCCAGTACTTC.

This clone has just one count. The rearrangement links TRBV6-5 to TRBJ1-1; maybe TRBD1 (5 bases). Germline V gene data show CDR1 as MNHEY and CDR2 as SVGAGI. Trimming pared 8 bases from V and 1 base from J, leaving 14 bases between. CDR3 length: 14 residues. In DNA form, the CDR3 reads TGTGCCAGCTACGTGGGGGGGTGGAACACTGAAGCTTTCTTT. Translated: CASYVGGWNTEAFF.

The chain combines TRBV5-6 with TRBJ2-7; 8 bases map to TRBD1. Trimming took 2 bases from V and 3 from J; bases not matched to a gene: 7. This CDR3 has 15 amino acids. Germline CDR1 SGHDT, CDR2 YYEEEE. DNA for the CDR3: TGTGCCAGCAGCTTAGAATGGACAGGGCGCTACGAGCAGTACTTC. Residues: CASSLEWTGRYEQYF.

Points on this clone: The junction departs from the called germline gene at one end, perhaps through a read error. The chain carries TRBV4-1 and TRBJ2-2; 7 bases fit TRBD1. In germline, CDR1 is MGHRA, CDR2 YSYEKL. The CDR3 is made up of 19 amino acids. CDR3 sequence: CTSSQGLFDRVANTGELFF. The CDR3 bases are TGCACCAGCAGCCAAGGGCTCTTTGACAGGGTCGCGAACACCGGGGAGCTGTTTTTT.

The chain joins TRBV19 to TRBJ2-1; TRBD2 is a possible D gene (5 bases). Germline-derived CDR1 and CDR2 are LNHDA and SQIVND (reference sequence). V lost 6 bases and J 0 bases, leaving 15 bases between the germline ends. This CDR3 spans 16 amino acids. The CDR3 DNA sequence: TGTGCCAGTAGCAGAACAGCGGCGAACTCCTACAATGAGCAGTTCTTC. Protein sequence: CASSRTAANSYNEQFF.